Listed here are 24 T cell receptor beta chains from one sample, sequenced in a study of cytomegalovirus exposure and HLA in healthy donors. A multiplex PCR was run with 60 Vbeta primers and 13 Jbeta primers. TCRdb keeps only in-frame clones here, not all; method: immunoSEQ multiplex PCR. The sample yields around 140,000 clones, approximately 85% seen once. Sequenced input: PBMCs. These receptors were taken from a woman aged 45-65 years in good health and CMV-seropositive.

The chain combines TRBV30 with TRBJ1-1; D gene unclear. Per the germline V gene, CDR1 is GTSNPN and CDR2 is SVGIG (reference sequence). The V end lost 3 bases, the J end lost 3 bases, and 8 bases lay between the germline ends. This CDR3 region has 12 residues. The CDR3 loop reads CAWRRVYTEAFF. In DNA form, the CDR3 reads TGTGCCTGGAGGAGGGTATACACTGAAGCTTTCTTT.

Only one count was recorded for this clone. The rearrangement joins TRBV2 to TRBJ2-5, with 9 bases that match TRBD1. V shed 6 bases, J shed 6 bases, and the junction held 8 bases outside the gene matches. The CDR3 sequence is 14 residues long. Germline-derived CDR1 and CDR2 are SNHLY and FYNNEI. The CDR3 DNA is TGTGCCAGCAGCCCACGGACAGGGGTAAAGACCCAGTACTTC. This sequence encodes CASSPRTGVKTQYF.

The chain joins TRBV4-1 to TRBJ1-1; 7 bases map to TRBD1. The CDR3 sequence is 13 residues long. Trimming took 1 base from V and 7 from J; bases not matched to a gene: 3. CDR1 MGHRA and CDR2 YSYEKL come from the germline V gene. The CDR3 region has the DNA TGCGCCAGCAGCCAAGTTGGGACAGTTGAAGCTTTCTTT. It translates to CASSQVGTVEAFF.

Only a few counts were recorded for this clone. The genes are TRBV19 and TRBJ1-2; a weak D match, TRBD1 (6 bases). Germline CDR1 is LNHDA and CDR2 is SQIVND (reference sequence). V was clipped by 4 bases and J by 4 bases, with 13 bases between them. The CDR3 length is 14 residues. CDR3 in amino acids: CASSTVTGPYGYTF. CDR3 nucleotides: TGTGCCAGTAGTACCGTAACAGGGCCCTATGGCTACACCTTC.

The V gene is TRBV5-1, the J gene TRBJ1-1, with 7 bases fitting TRBD1. J lost 1 base, V lost 3 bases, and 6 bases had no gene match. The CDR3 sequence is 15 residues long. Germline assignment: CDR1 SGHRS and CDR2 YFSETQ. CDR3 DNA sequence: TGCGCCAGCAGCTACACAGGGGTGAGGAACACTGAAGCTTTCTTT. Translation gives CASSYTGVRNTEAFF.

CDR3 in amino acids: CASTRGQTITNYGYTF. In DNA form, the CDR3 reads TGTGCCAGCACCCGAGGACAGACGATTACTAACTATGGCTACACCTTC. This rearrangement joins TRBV11-2 to TRBJ1-2; D perhaps matches TRBD1 (6 bases). The germline CDR1 and CDR2 sequences are SGHAT and FQNNGV. This CDR3 is built from 16 residues. Trimming removed 7 bases from V and 0 bases from J, with 18 bases in between.

The chain has TRBV6-5 and TRBJ2-1, with TRBD2 matching over 11 bases. The V and J ends lost 2 bases and 6 bases, in that order; junction bases with no gene match: 6. This CDR3 is 16 amino acids long. Germline V gives CDR1 MNHEY, CDR2 SVGAGI. The CDR3, as DNA: TGTGCCAGCAGTTACCAATTTAGCGGGAGGGCCAATGAGCAGTTCTTC. Protein sequence: CASSYQFSGRANEQFF.

CDR3 residues: CASSPRRDLGRRSSYEQYF. The CDR3 DNA reads as TGTGCCAGCAGCCCCCGGCGCGACCTAGGACGGAGGAGCTCCTACGAGCAGTACTTC. This rearrangement joins TRBV9 to TRBJ2-7; maybe TRBD2 (5 bases). CDR3 length: 19 residues. CDR1 is SGDLS, CDR2 YYNGEE, per germline. The V end was cut by 4 bases, the J end by 0 bases, with 26 bases between.

The chain has TRBV7-3 and TRBJ2-5, with a tentative D call TRBD2 (6 bases). The J call may not be correct, given that the DNA end is closer to TRBJ2-7. The CDR3 has 13 amino acids. Germline values: CDR1 SGHTA, CDR2 FQGTGA. The CDR3 DNA sequence: TGTGCCAGCAGCAGCCAGGGAGGCTACGAGCAGTACTTC. It codes for CASSSQGGYEQYF.

This chain connects TRBV5-1 to TRBJ2-3; D is perhaps TRBD1 (5 bases). The V end lost 4 bases, the J end lost 2 bases, and 17 bases lay between the germline ends. The CDR3 length is 16 residues. The germline CDR1 and CDR2 sequences are SGHRS and YFSETQ. CDR3 sequence reads: CASSPGQGFITDTQYF. The CDR3 coding sequence is TGCGCCAGCAGCCCCGGGCAGGGATTCATCACAGATACGCAGTATTTT.

The chain employs TRBV6-5 and TRBJ2-5; TRBD1 is a possible D gene (6 bases). V was trimmed by 2 bases and J by 13 bases, leaving 11 bases between them. The CDR3 loop spans 11 amino acids. The germline V gene encodes CDR1 MNHEY and CDR2 SVGAGI. In DNA, the CDR3 is TGTGCCAGCAGTTACCAGGGGATGTTGTACTTC. Protein sequence: CASSYQGMLYF.

This chain connects TRBV5-6 to TRBJ2-3; maybe TRBD1 (5 bases). Germline CDR1 SGHDT, CDR2 YYEEEE. Trimming stripped 3 bases from V and 2 bases from J, with 16 bases between. The CDR3 length is 16 residues. CDR3 amino acids: CASSSSWGRSTDTQYF. Written as DNA, the CDR3 is TGTGCCAGCAGCTCGTCGTGGGGCCGTTCCACAGATACGCAGTATTTT.

The chain is built from TRBV6-5 and TRBJ1-2; the D gene is possibly TRBD1 (6 bases). Per the germline V gene, CDR1 is MNHEY and CDR2 is SVGAGI. This CDR3 contains 14 residues. The ends were cut back, 6 bases at V and 1 base at J, with 12 bases in the middle. CDR3 loop: CASRGGVINYGYTF. As DNA, the CDR3 is TGTGCCAGCAGAGGGGGGGTGATTAACTATGGCTACACCTTC.

The V gene is TRBV5-1, the J gene TRBJ2-1, with 10 bases aligning to TRBD1. This CDR3 has 14 amino acids. Trimming cost V 4 bases and J 6 bases; bases outside gene matches: 4. Germline assignment: CDR1 SGHRS and CDR2 YFSETQ. Here the CDR3 DNA reads TGCGCCAGCAGCACGGGACAGGGGAGCAATGAGCAGTTCTTC. Its translation is CASSTGQGSNEQFF.

This clone appeared a single time. V gene TRBV27 combines with J gene TRBJ2-1; 8 nucleotides line up with TRBD2. V was pared by 5 bases and J by 7 bases, with 13 bases of the junction left unmatched. Germline lookup yields CDR1 MNHEY and CDR2 SMNVEV (reference sequence). The CDR3 is 16 amino acids. CDR3 nucleotides: TGTGCCAGCAGTCCTTTGTTAGCGGGAAGTATGAATGAGCAGTTCTTC. It specifies CASSPLLAGSMNEQFF.

The V gene is TRBV4-1, the J gene TRBJ2-6, with a tentative D call TRBD1 (6 bases). Trimming cost V 2 bases and J 0 bases, with 11 bases left between them. The CDR3 runs to 17 residues. From germline, CDR1 is MGHRA and CDR2 YSYEKL. CDR3 in DNA: TGCGCCAGCAGCCAAACCGGGACAAGCTCTGGGGCCAACGTCCTGACTTTC. Amino acid sequence: CASSQTGTSSGANVLTF.

The chain carries TRBV28 and TRBJ1-1; the D is unclear. This CDR3 is 12 amino acids long. Germline V gene lookup returns CDR1 MDHEN and CDR2 SYDVKM. V dropped 2 bases and J dropped 7 bases, with 8 bases sitting between them. This CDR3 is CASSLMAVEAFF. The CDR3 nucleotides are TGTGCCAGCAGTTTAATGGCGGTTGAAGCTTTCTTT.

This sequence joins TRBV6-5 and TRBJ1-3, with TRBD1 identical over 8 bases. Germline V gene lookup returns CDR1 MNHEY and CDR2 SVGAGI. V trimming: 6 bases; J trimming: 3 bases; junction bases outside the gene matches: 4. There are 14 residues in the CDR3. This chain's CDR3 is CASRAGGFGNTIYF. In nucleotides, the CDR3 is TGTGCCAGCAGGGCAGGGGGCTTTGGAAACACCATATATTTT.

The rearrangement joins TRBV9 to TRBJ1-4, with a tentative D call TRBD1 (6 bases). CDR3 length: 17 amino acids. The germline V and J ends were trimmed by 3 bases and 7 bases, with 22 bases remaining between them. Germline assignment: CDR1 SGDLS and CDR2 YYNGEE. This CDR3 is CASSAVGGGQRGEKLFF. DNA of the CDR3: TGTGCCAGCAGCGCCGTAGGGGGTGGGCAACGGGGTGAAAAACTGTTTTTT.

This sequence joins TRBV2 and TRBJ1-1; D gene ambiguous. Germline V gene lookup returns CDR1 SNHLY and CDR2 FYNNEI. The V and J ends lost 6 bases and 6 bases respectively, with 20 bases between them. The CDR3 is 15 residues long. CDR3 in amino acids: CASSLGPYRGPEAFF. In nucleotides, the CDR3 is TGTGCCAGCAGCCTGGGTCCGTACCGAGGCCCTGAAGCTTTCTTT.

This chain uses TRBV7-9 with TRBJ2-1; 7 bases line up with TRBD1. From germline, CDR1 is SEHNR and CDR2 FQNEAQ (reference sequence). This CDR3 has 16 residues. Trimming cost V 5 bases and J 0 bases; bases outside gene matches: 7. CDR3 sequence reads: CASSPPTGASYNEQFF. DNA for the CDR3: TGTGCCAGCAGCCCCCCCACAGGGGCCTCCTACAATGAGCAGTTCTTC. The full variable domain, completed using reference TRBV7-9 and TRBJ2-1, is DTGVSQNPRHKITKRGQNVTFRCDPISEHNRLYWYRQTLGQGPEFLTYFQNEAQLEKSRLLSDRFSAERPKGSFSTLEIQRTEQGDSAMYLCASSPPTGASYNEQFFGPGTRLTVL.

J is TRBJ2-5 and V is TRBV5-1, with TRBD1 matching over 11 bases. The closer fit of TRBJ2-7 to the DNA end suggests the J call may be wrong. This CDR3 spans 17 amino acids. The V gene's germline CDR1 is SGHRS and CDR2 YFSETQ. The CDR3 bases are TGCGCCAGCAGTTCCCAACCTCCGGGACAGGGGGCCTACGAGCAGTACTTC. It encodes CASSSQPPGQGAYEQYF.

The chain couples TRBV27 to TRBJ2-2; 7 bases agree with TRBD2. V dropped 1 base and J dropped 2; count of bases not matched to a gene: 10. CDR3 length: 18 amino acids. Germline V gene lookup returns CDR1 MNHEY and CDR2 SMNVEV (reference sequence). In nucleotides, the CDR3 is TGTGCCAGCAGTTTATATAAAGGAAGCGGGACCAACACCGGGGAGCTGTTTTTT. Translating gives CASSLYKGSGTNTGELFF.

The chain couples TRBV7-9 to TRBJ2-7; D gene uncertain. The CDR3 spans 14 residues. Looked up from germline, CDR1 is SEHNR and CDR2 is FQNEAQ (reference sequence). The V end lost 11 bases, the J end lost 0 bases, and 17 bases lay between the germline ends. DNA of the CDR3: TGTGCCCGACAATGGCGCATGCTCTCCTACGAGCAGTACTTC. It codes for CARQWRMLSYEQYF.